Presented here are 24 T cell receptor beta chains from one specimen sequenced in a study of blood T cell repertoires in COVID-19. Libraries were prepared by immunoSEQ multiplex PCR; TCRdb keeps only in-frame clonotypes and omits some of them. The sample lists about 120,000 clones, just over 90% occurring once. The sequenced sample consisted of peripheral blood. Receptor source: a human donor with active COVID-19. The donor label of this sample is uncertain.

The chain has TRBV19 and TRBJ2-2; 12 bases match TRBD2. V was pared by 10 bases and J by 4 bases, with 10 bases of the junction left unmatched. This CDR3 has 16 amino acids. CDR1 is LNHDA and CDR2 is SQIVND in the germline V gene (reference sequence). The CDR3 DNA follows: TGTGCCACGGCTAGCGGGGGGGCCTCCGGCACCGGGGAGCTGTTTTTT. The encoded protein is CATASGGASGTGELFF.

This chain joins TRBV7-2 and TRBJ2-1; no clear D gene. The CDR3 loop spans 15 amino acids. The V gene lost 6 bases and the J gene lost 9 bases, with 21 bases spanning the gap. Germline V CDR1 and CDR2: SGHTA, FQGNSA. CDR3 loop: CASSPPSTQAGEQFF. Here the CDR3 DNA reads TGTGCCAGCAGTCCCCCTTCGACACAAGCTGGTGAGCAGTTCTTC.

The chain combines TRBV7-9 with TRBJ2-2; maybe TRBD2 (5 bases). CDR3 size: 13 residues. V lost 1 base, J lost 6 bases, and 6 bases lay in between. Germline V gene data show CDR1 as SEHNR and CDR2 as FQNEAQ (reference sequence). The CDR3 loop reads CASSLEAAGELFF. Here the CDR3 DNA reads TGTGCCAGCAGCTTAGAAGCGGCCGGGGAGCTGTTTTTT.

The chain employs TRBV5-4 and TRBJ2-1; 9 nucleotides match TRBD2. Germline V gives CDR1 SGHNT, CDR2 YYREEE (reference sequence). The CDR3 sequence is 14 residues long. J was trimmed by 4 bases and V by 3 bases; bases with no gene match: 2. The CDR3 loop is CASSSGLAYNEQFF. The CDR3 region has the DNA TGTGCCAGCAGCTCGGGACTAGCTTACAATGAGCAGTTCTTC.

A word on this clone: The CDR3 end shows no conserved phenylalanine or tryptophan, and so a read error is likely. The J gene is TRBJ1-2, the V gene TRBV4-3; weak D call: TRBD1 (6 bases). With 0 bases removed from V and 8 bases from J, the gap between germline ends came to 16 bases. The germline gives CDR1 LGHNA, CDR2 YSLEER. The CDR3 covers 15 residues. CDR3 region: CASSQDLGQPAGYTV. CDR3 nucleotides: TGCGCCAGCAGCCAAGATCTTGGACAGCCGGCGGGCTACACCGTC.

This clone showed up just once. The rearrangement uses TRBV5-4 and TRBJ1-2; TRBD1 agrees at 9 bases. After removal of 6 bases from V and 8 bases from J, the junction contained 11 bases not matched to a gene. CDR3 length equals 14 residues. CDR1 is SGHNT, CDR2 YYREEE, per germline (reference sequence). The CDR3, as DNA: TGTGCCAGCACCCCGTGGGGACAGGGAATAGGCTACACCTTC. It specifies CASTPWGQGIGYTF. The whole variable domain, remainder taken from reference TRBV5-4 and TRBJ1-2, is ETGVTQSPTHLIKTRGQQVTLRCSSQSGHNTVSWYQQALGQGPQFIFQYYREEENGRGNFPPRFSGLQFPNYSSELNVNALELDDSALYLCASTPWGQGIGYTFGSGTRLTVV.

The chain couples TRBV7-8 to TRBJ1-1, with D maybe TRBD1 (5 bases). Per the germline V gene, CDR1 is SGHVS and CDR2 is FQNEAQ. V lost 5 bases and J lost 0, with 13 bases in between. CDR3 length: 15 residues. The CDR3 loop reads CASSGQGGMNTEAFF. For the CDR3, the DNA is TGTGCCAGCAGCGGGCAGGGAGGCATGAACACTGAAGCTTTCTTT.

The chain joins TRBV7-9 to TRBJ2-7; possibly TRBD1 for D (6 bases). Trimming shortened V by 3 bases and J by 2 bases, and 11 bases separated the two germline ends. This CDR3 region has 14 residues. Per germline, CDR1 SEHNR and CDR2 FQNEAQ (reference sequence). The CDR3 DNA sequence: TGTGCCAGCAGCTTTGGGGGCAGAGCCTACGAGCAGTACTTC. It is translated as CASSFGGRAYEQYF.

The V gene is TRBV2, the J gene TRBJ1-1, with a tentative D call TRBD1 (5 bases). The CDR3 spans 16 residues. Between the trimmed V and J ends, which lost 2 bases and 0 bases, there was a span of 13 bases. Per the germline V gene, CDR1 is SNHLY and CDR2 is FYNNEI. CDR3 nucleotides: TGTGCCAGCAGTGAATTTAGGGGCACCATGAACACTGAAGCTTTCTTT. This gives the protein CASSEFRGTMNTEAFF.

The rearrangement uses TRBV5-1 and TRBJ2-5, with D possibly TRBD1 on 6 matching bases. The CDR3 covers 15 residues. Germline V gives CDR1 SGHRS, CDR2 YFSETQ. V lost 0 bases, J lost 3 bases, and 12 bases lay in between. The CDR3 DNA sequence: TGCGCCAGCAGCTTGGCCTTGGCAGGGGAAGAGACCCAGTACTTC. Translation gives CASSLALAGEETQYF.

The V call is TRBV28, the J call TRBJ1-6, with D maybe TRBD1 (6 bases). Between the trimmed V and J ends, which lost 7 bases and 9 bases, there was a span of 19 bases. This CDR3 spans 15 amino acids. Looked up from germline, CDR1 is MDHEN and CDR2 is SYDVKM. In DNA, the CDR3 is TGTGCCAGCACCCTCCAGGGGCCGGGCGTTTCACCCCTCCACTTT. As protein: CASTLQGPGVSPLHF. Looking up the rest from reference TRBV28 and TRBJ1-6 gives the full variable domain: DVKVTQSSRYLVKRTGEKVFLECVQDMDHENMFWYRQDPGLGLRLIYFSYDVKMKEKGDIPEGYSVSREKKERFSLILESASTNQTSMYLCASTLQGPGVSPLHFGNGTRLTVT.

A word on this clone: The identical CDR3 is also encoded by other nucleotide sequences in the sample. This sequence joins TRBV28 and TRBJ2-4; 7 bases align to TRBD2. The junction had 1 base not matched to a gene; V was cut back by 6 bases and J by 8 bases. This CDR3 is 11 amino acids long. The germline gives CDR1 MDHEN, CDR2 SYDVKM. CDR3: CASSRGDIQYF. CDR3 nucleotide sequence: TGTGCCAGCAGCCGGGGGGACATTCAGTACTTC.

V usage is TRBV6-6 and J usage is TRBJ2-7, with TRBD2 as a possible D gene (5 bases). This CDR3 is built from 17 residues. Trimming took 5 bases from V and 5 from J, leaving 25 bases between them. Germline assignment: CDR1 MNHNY and CDR2 SVGAGI (reference sequence). The CDR3 DNA sequence: TGTGCCAGCAGTCCTTCGCGGCATTCCGGGATACTACACGAGCAGTACTTC. Amino acid sequence: CASSPSRHSGILHEQYF.

The gene calls are TRBV27 and TRBJ1-5; 8 nucleotides match TRBD1. The CDR3 length is 15 residues. J gave up 2 bases and V 6 bases, and 6 bases lay outside the gene matches. CDR1 is MNHEY and CDR2 is SMNVEV in the germline V gene (reference sequence). Written as DNA, the CDR3 is TGTGCCAGCAGCCGGACAGGGTTCGGCAATCAGCCCCAGCATTTT. Its protein is CASSRTGFGNQPQHF.

The chain couples TRBV27 to TRBJ1-2; D call uncertain. With 0 bases removed from V and 4 bases from J, the gap between germline ends came to 18 bases. The CDR3 runs to 17 residues. Looked up from germline, CDR1 is MNHEY and CDR2 is SMNVEV (reference sequence). The CDR3 region has the DNA TGTGCCAGCAGTTTATCGAGGCGGGGAGGGTTGGTCTATGGCTACACCTTC. Residues: CASSLSRRGGLVYGYTF.

This chain connects TRBV7-6 to TRBJ2-1, with 9 bases aligning to TRBD2. Germline V CDR1 and CDR2: SGHVS, FNYEAQ. The CDR3 length is 15 residues. The junction had 8 bases not matched to a gene; V was cut back by 2 bases and J by 9 bases. The CDR3 reads CASSLYAGGPSEQFF. DNA of the CDR3: TGTGCCAGCAGCTTATATGCGGGGGGGCCTAGTGAGCAGTTCTTC.

This sequence joins TRBV25-1 and TRBJ2-1; D gene uncertain. The CDR3 loop spans 13 amino acids. V lost 1 base and J lost 9, with 10 bases in between. Germline V gene sequence: CDR1 MGHDK, CDR2 SYGVNS. In DNA, the CDR3 is TGTGCCAGCAGTGAATCCAGCTGGAGTGAGCAGTTCTTC. Protein product: CASSESSWSEQFF.

The chain couples TRBV6-6 to TRBJ1-3, with a weak D call TRBD1 (6 bases). V was shortened by 0 bases and J by 4 bases, with 13 bases between the two germline ends. The CDR3 length is 16 residues. Germline-derived CDR1 and CDR2 are MNHNY and SVGAGI (reference sequence). CDR3 loop: CASSYSLGARGNTIYF. As DNA, the CDR3 is TGTGCCAGCAGTTACTCACTGGGGGCGCGGGGAAACACCATATATTTT.

The V and J genes are TRBV7-8 and TRBJ1-1; tentatively, D is TRBD1 (5 bases). The length of the CDR3 is 13 residues. Germline V gene lookup returns CDR1 SGHVS and CDR2 FQNEAQ. The V and J ends lost 5 bases and 11 bases respectively, with 18 bases between them. CDR3 amino acids: CASSRSGWGWAFF. CDR3 nucleotide sequence: TGTGCCAGCAGCCGGTCCGGTTGGGGCTGGGCTTTCTTT.

This chain joins TRBV5-8 and TRBJ1-2; perhaps TRBD1 as D (6 bases). V was pared by 6 bases and J by 4 bases, with 16 bases between. CDR1 is SGHTS, CDR2 YDEGEE, per germline. The CDR3 has 14 amino acids. CDR3 residues: CASTLVQGFYGYTF. CDR3 sequence (DNA): TGTGCCAGCACCCTAGTTCAGGGGTTCTATGGCTACACCTTC.

The chain has TRBV29-1 and TRBJ1-1, with a possible D match to TRBD1 (6 bases). Looked up from germline, CDR1 is SQVTM and CDR2 is ANQGSEA. V gave up 7 bases and J gave up 1 base, with 10 bases separating them. The CDR3 is 12 amino acids. CDR3 sequence (DNA): TGCAGCGCCCAACAGGGGAACACTGAAGCTTTCTTT. Its protein is CSAQQGNTEAFF.

The genes are TRBV18 and TRBJ2-5, with 10 bases aligning to TRBD2. J lost 3 bases, V lost 2 bases, and 0 bases had no gene match. Per germline, CDR1 KGHSH and CDR2 LQKENI. The CDR3 spans 14 residues. The CDR3 here is CASSPGLAEETQYF. CDR3 bases: TGTGCCAGCTCACCAGGACTAGCGGAAGAGACCCAGTACTTC.

The chain links TRBV27 to TRBJ1-5; 8 nucleotides line up with TRBD1. V dropped 5 bases and J dropped 0; count of bases not matched to a gene: 3. The CDR3 consists of 15 residues. The germline V gene encodes CDR1 MNHEY and CDR2 SMNVEV (reference sequence). The CDR3 region has the DNA TGTGCCAGCAGTCGGGGACAGGTTAGCAATCAGCCCCAGCATTTT. Translation: CASSRGQVSNQPQHF.

This clone was seen once. The chain employs TRBV2 and TRBJ2-2, with D unresolved. CDR1 and CDR2 (germline): SNHLY, FYNNEI. Trimming pared 4 bases from V and 9 bases from J, leaving 3 bases between. This CDR3 comprises 10 residues. The CDR3 bases are TGTGCCAGCAGTGCGTGGGAGCTGTTTTTT. Protein: CASSAWELFF.